The 15 T cell receptor beta chains listed next were all sequenced from one sample in a study of Ad26.COV2.S vaccination and SARS-CoV-2 variants. Produced via immunoSEQ multiplex PCR; TCRdb's table is partial and in-frame only. The profile shows 300,000 to 400,000 clones, around four fifths of them singletons. Noted treatment: 15 to 20 received Ad26.COV2.S at low or high dose, single or two shots; roughly five received placebo; per-sample allocation not given. Vaccine and placebo recipients were sampled on day 63 after the first injection. The sample here was peripheral blood, taken in a trial of Ad26.COV2.S vaccine versus placebo. The receptors shown here come from a person between 18 and 59 years old who received the Ad26.COV2.S COVID-19 vaccine or a placebo.

The rearrangement joins TRBV5-1 to TRBJ2-5; 9 bases agree with TRBD2. The germline CDR1 and CDR2 sequences are SGHRS and YFSETQ. The V gene end was trimmed by 5 bases and the J gene end by 5 bases; junction bases not matched to a gene: 7. The CDR3 contains 14 residues. The CDR3 DNA is TGCGCCAGCAGTGTTGGACTAGCGTTGGAGACCCAGTACTTC. Translation gives CASSVGLALETQYF. Filled out from reference TRBV5-1 and TRBJ2-5, the complete variable domain reads KAGVTQTPRYLIKTRGQQVTLSCSPISGHRSVSWYQQTPGQGLQFLFEYFSETQRNKGNFPGRFSGRQFSNSRSEMNVSTLELGDSALYLCASSVGLALETQYFGPGTRLLVL.

The chain is built from TRBV5-1 and TRBJ2-5; the match to TRBD2 covers 10 bases. This CDR3 is 16 amino acids long. V shed 1 base and J 4 bases; nucleotides not matched to a gene: 7. Germline V lookup: CDR1 SGHRS, CDR2 YFSETQ. In DNA, the CDR3 is TGCGCCAGCAGCTTGTATAGCGGGGGGACGGGAGAGACCCAGTACTTC. Encoded protein: CASSLYSGGTGETQYF.

The genes are TRBV6-5 and TRBJ1-1; D may be TRBD1 (6 bases). CDR3 length: 13 amino acids. CDR1 MNHEY and CDR2 SVGAGI come from the germline V gene. The V end was cut by 7 bases, the J end by 1 base, with 10 bases between. CDR3 coding DNA: TGTGCCAGCATTAAACAGGGGAACACTGAAGCTTTCTTT. Protein sequence: CASIKQGNTEAFF.

This chain links TRBV6-5 with TRBJ1-2, with D possibly being TRBD1 (5 bases). Germline V lookup: CDR1 MNHEY, CDR2 SVGAGI. The CDR3 is 14 amino acids. V gave up 6 bases and J gave up 4 bases, with 15 bases separating them. This CDR3 reads CASRDPSGGYGYTF. The CDR3 bases are TGTGCCAGCAGGGACCCTTCGGGGGGCTATGGCTACACCTTC.

The chain has TRBV5-1 and TRBJ1-4, with D perhaps matching TRBD1 (6 bases). V dropped 6 bases and J dropped 7 bases, with 16 bases sitting between them. The CDR3 covers 14 residues. Germline CDR1 reads SGHRS; CDR2 reads YFSETQ. The DNA for the CDR3 is TGCGCCAGCACTGTTCAACAGGGAGGTGAAAAACTGTTTTTT. Translating gives CASTVQQGGEKLFF.

The V gene is TRBV24-1, the J gene TRBJ2-1, with D perhaps TRBD1 or TRBD2 (5 bases each). From germline, CDR1 is KGHDR and CDR2 SFDVKD. The CDR3 is 12 residues long. With 4 bases removed from V and 10 bases from J, the gap between germline ends came to 10 bases. As DNA, the CDR3 is TGTGCCACCAGTGACCCGGGACGGGAGCAGTTCTTC. It specifies CATSDPGREQFF.

J is TRBJ2-3 and V is TRBV6-7; 9 bases map to TRBD1. Being an ORF, TRBV6-7 has a function that is uncertain. There are 20 residues in the CDR3. The V segment lost 0 bases and the J segment 0 bases; nucleotides outside the gene matches: 13. CDR3 sequence: CASSYSKQGAFCRSTDTQYF. The CDR3 coding sequence is TGTGCCAGCAGTTACTCTAAACAGGGGGCGTTTTGCAGGAGCACAGATACGCAGTATTTT.

This chain uses TRBV25-1 with TRBJ2-5; 12 positions agree with TRBD2. J was trimmed by 5 bases and V by 8 bases; bases with no gene match: 6. Germline V lookup: CDR1 MGHDK, CDR2 SYGVNS. The CDR3 totals 14 residues. CDR3 residues: CASSLAGGWETQYF. The CDR3 nucleotides are TGTGCCAGCTCTCTAGCGGGGGGGTGGGAGACCCAGTACTTC.

The gene calls are TRBV5-4 and TRBJ2-5; no firm D call. Germline assignment: CDR1 SGHNT and CDR2 YYREEE (reference sequence). The germline V and J ends were trimmed by 4 bases and 0 bases, with 4 bases remaining between them. The CDR3 sequence is 12 residues long. CDR3 residues: CASSGYQETQYF. The CDR3 DNA reads as TGTGCCAGCAGCGGTTACCAAGAGACCCAGTACTTC.

In this sample, this clone turned up a few times. The chain joins TRBV9 to TRBJ2-7; 8 bases match TRBD2. The CDR3 consists of 15 residues. Unmatched junction bases numbered 6, after V lost 0 bases and J lost 4 bases. The germline V gene encodes CDR1 SGDLS and CDR2 YYNGEE. The CDR3 nucleotides read TGTGCCAGCAGCGTAGCGGGGACTAGACAATACGAGCAGTACTTC. This translates into CASSVAGTRQYEQYF.

This clone was observed once. The identical CDR3 is also encoded by other nucleotide sequences in the sample. The chain carries TRBV4-1 and TRBJ2-1; the match to TRBD1 covers 8 bases. Germline values: CDR1 MGHRA, CDR2 YSYEKL. After removal of 0 bases from V and 3 bases from J, the junction contained 4 bases not matched to a gene. The CDR3 totals 16 residues. CDR3 sequence (DNA): TGCGCCAGCAGCCAAGATTCAGGGGGCCACTACAATGAGCAGTTCTTC. Residues: CASSQDSGGHYNEQFF.

The CDR3 sequence: CASSLVGGREKLFF. The CDR3 DNA sequence: TGTGCCAGCAGCTTGGTAGGGGGCAGGGAAAAACTGTTTTTT. The chain joins TRBV5-6 to TRBJ1-4; 7 bases agree with TRBD1. The CDR3 consists of 14 residues. Germline V gives CDR1 SGHDT, CDR2 YYEEEE. V shed 0 bases, J shed 8 bases, and the junction held 4 bases outside the gene matches.

The chain links TRBV7-9 to TRBJ2-7; TRBD2 aligns across 9 bases. The CDR3 covers 14 residues. The germline V gene has CDR1 SEHNR and CDR2 FQNEAQ (reference sequence). The ends lost 5 bases at V and 4 bases at J; junction bases unmatched: 6. The CDR3 region has the DNA TGTGCCAGCAGCAATAGCGGGAGAACGTACGAGCAGTACTTC. Translated: CASSNSGRTYEQYF.

This clone has only a few counts. This rearrangement joins TRBV6-5 to TRBJ1-1; unclear D gene. Trimming left V 4 bases short and J 3 bases short, with 3 bases between. Germline lookup yields CDR1 MNHEY and CDR2 SVGAGI. The CDR3 has 11 amino acids. The CDR3 protein is CASSLYTEAFF. The CDR3, as DNA: TGTGCCAGCAGTTTATACACTGAAGCTTTCTTT.

The J gene is TRBJ2-6, the V gene TRBV5-1; the match to TRBD1 covers 10 bases. Germline V CDR1 and CDR2: SGHRS, YFSETQ. V shed 6 bases, J shed 4 bases, and the junction held 13 bases outside the gene matches. This CDR3 is built from 18 residues. The CDR3 protein is CASKTPTGGAPGANVLTF. CDR3 nucleotide sequence: TGCGCCAGCAAGACCCCGACAGGGGGCGCCCCGGGGGCCAACGTCCTGACTTTC. Variable domain in full (rest from reference TRBV5-1 and TRBJ2-6): KAGVTQTPRYLIKTRGQQVTLSCSPISGHRSVSWYQQTPGQGLQFLFEYFSETQRNKGNFPGRFSGRQFSNSRSEMNVSTLELGDSALYLCASKTPTGGAPGANVLTFGAGSRLTVL.